One TCR beta chain is described in this entry. The sample is drawn from a study of technical replicates of blood from several donors. CDR1 and CDR2 (germline): LNHDA, SQIVND (reference sequence). V trimming: 5 bases; J trimming: 2 bases; junction bases outside the gene matches: 7. The CDR3 length is 15 residues. Profiling relied on immunoSEQ multiplex PCR, and the TCRdb table lists in-frame clones only, not all of them. This sample yields fewer than 100,000 clones, of which 90% to 97% are seen a single time; about 0.24% belongs to the top ten. The sequenced material came from T cells isolated from PBMCs. This clonotype was sampled from a human donor in good health. The rearrangement uses TRBV19 and TRBJ2-3; 7 bases agree with TRBD2. CDR3 in amino acids: CASSRGDYYTDTQYF. The CDR3 DNA is TGTGCCAGTAGTCGTGGGGACTACTACACAGATACGCAGTATTTT. The full variable domain, in which reference TRBV19 and TRBJ2-3 provide the parts outside the CDR3, is DGGITQSPKYLFRKEGQNVTLSCEQNLNHDAMYWYRQDPGQGLRLIYYSQIVNDFQKGDIAEGYSVSREKKESFPLTVTSAQKNPTAFYLCASSRGDYYTDTQYFGPGTRLTVL.